This is a list of T cell receptor beta chains from one sample in a study of identical twins. Using its own MiXCR run on the 5' RACE reads, TCRdb lists one record per CDR3 protein. The sample holds approximately 620,000 distinct CDR3 sequences, over 8.5% seen once. The data were also submitted as part of a second study, on yellow fever vaccine responses in identical twins.

The material sequenced was PBMCs. All receptors derive from a woman aged 18 to 35 in good health. CDR3s include the opening cysteine and the closing phenylalanine or tryptophan. The order of the fields is D gene, V gene, clone size, J gene, CDR3 DNA, CDR3 protein. The D gene is left open where the match is weak. The size of a clone is reported for some rows only, either as once, few or many, or as a class for expanded clones.

TRBD1,TRBV12-3/TRBV12-4,.,TRBJ1-2,TGTGCCAGCAGTTTAACGGGACAGTACTATGGCTACACCTTC,CASSLTGQYYGYTF
TRBD2,TRBV24-1,.,TRBJ2-1,TGTGGCGCCAGTGATTCAGCCCGAATACCCGGGACTAGCGGATCTTACAATGAGCAGTTCTTC,CGASDSARIPGTSGSYNEQFF
TRBD2,TRBV20-1,many,TRBJ2-1,TGCAGTGCTAGCGATAGCGGGAGGGTATCCTACAATGAGCAGTTCTTC,CSASDSGRVSYNEQFF
.,TRBV7-9,.,TRBJ1-1,TGTGCCAGCAGCCCCGGGCTTTCGAACACTGAAGCTTTCTTT,CASSPGLSNTEAFF
.,TRBV14,few,TRBJ1-1,TGTGCCAGCAGCCAACAGGGGACCACTGAAGCTTTCTTT,CASSQQGTTEAFF
TRBD2,TRBV2,few,TRBJ2-5,TGTGCCAGCAGTGAAGGCAGCGGGGGGGCCGTAGAGACCCAGTACTTC,CASSEGSGGAVETQYF
TRBD1,TRBV20-1,.,TRBJ2-7,TGCAGTGCCCGGGGACAGGTAATCTACGAGCAGTACTTC,CSARGQVIYEQYF
TRBD1,TRBV3-1,.,TRBJ2-7,TGTGCCAGCAGCCAAGGGGACAGGACCTTGTGGACTGTGGCGCAGTACTTC,CASSQGDRTLWTVAQYF
TRBD1,TRBV15,.,TRBJ2-5,TGTGCCACGACCAAGGACAGGGGGCGGGAGACCCAGTACTTC,CATTKDRGRETQYF
.,TRBV28,.,TRBJ1-1,TGTGCCAGCACTATCCAGGGTCGCACTGAAGCTTTCTTT,CASTIQGRTEAFF
.,TRBV7-2,few,TRBJ2-1,TGTGCCAGCAGCCCATGGGGTAGCGGACAGTTCTTC,CASSPWGSGQFF
.,TRBV4-3,many,TRBJ2-5,TGCGCCAGCAGCCAAGATAGGGGGTTCGGGCAGACCCAGTACTTC,CASSQDRGFGQTQYF
.,TRBV28,.,TRBJ2-3,TGTGCCAGCAGGGTGGGTAGCACAGATACGCAGTATTTT,CASRVGSTDTQYF
.,TRBV3-1,.,TRBJ2-2,TGTGCCAGCAGCCATAAAGGCGGGGGCAAGGTCGGGGAGCTGTTTTTT,CASSHKGGGKVGELFF
.,TRBV20-1,.,TRBJ2-5,TGCAGTGCTAGAGCAGTAGCAGGGATACAAGAGACCCAGTACTTC,CSARAVAGIQETQYF
.,TRBV24-1,many,TRBJ2-1,TGTGCCACCAGTGATATCGGATGGGCGGCGAGCTCCTACAATGAGCAGTTCTTC,CATSDIGWAASSYNEQFF
.,TRBV20-1,.,TRBJ2-1,TGCAGCGGCCCCGGGGCCTCCTACAATGAGCAGTTCTTC,CSGPGASYNEQFF
.,TRBV20-1,.,TRBJ2-1,TGCAGTGCTATACTAGCTAGTGGCAATGAGCAGTTCTTC,CSAILASGNEQFF
.,TRBV10-3,.,TRBJ2-2,TGTGCCACCAGTGGCGTTCCCGCCGGGGAGCTGTTTTTT,CATSGVPAGELFF
TRBD1,TRBV7-2,.,TRBJ2-7,TGTGCCAGCAGCTTTGTACAGGGGGCCTACGAGCAGTACTTC,CASSFVQGAYEQYF
TRBD2,TRBV4-2,.,TRBJ2-7,TGTGCCAGCAGCCAAGCAGGGCGGGAGGGGTCCTACGAGCAGTACTTC,CASSQAGREGSYEQYF
TRBD2,TRBV27,many,TRBJ2-3,TGTGCCAGCAGCCCAGCGGGGGGGAGATATACGCAGTATTTT,CASSPAGGRYTQYF
.,TRBV20-1,many,TRBJ1-1,TGCAGTGCTAGAACCCCCGACCGGGAAGGCACTGAAGCTTTCTTT,CSARTPDREGTEAFF
.,TRBV21-1,few,TRBJ2-6,TGTGCCAGCAGCAAAGAAACAAACCCGAGCTCTGGGGCCAACGTCCTGACTTTC,CASSKETNPSSGANVLTF
TRBD1,TRBV6-2/TRBV6-3,.,TRBJ1-1,TGTGCCAGCAGCAGACAGGGGGTGATGAACACTGAAGCTTTCTTT,CASSRQGVMNTEAFF
.,TRBV6-2/TRBV6-3,few,TRBJ1-2,TGTGCCACACAGAGGAATAACTATGGCTACACCTTC,CATQRNNYGYTF
.,TRBV29-1,few,TRBJ1-3,TGCAGCGTTGTAGACAGCCGCTCTGGAAACACCATATATTTT,CSVVDSRSGNTIYF
TRBD1,TRBV25-1,.,TRBJ2-5,TGTGCCAGCAGTGGCCGGGACAGGGGGAAAGAGACCCAGTACTTC,CASSGRDRGKETQYF